The sequence of this TCR beta chain was determined in a study of T cell changes during pregnancy in multiple sclerosis. Germline V gene lookup returns CDR1 GTSNPN and CDR2 SVGIG (reference sequence). Trimming removed 0 bases from V and 8 bases from J, with 11 bases in between. The CDR3 has 14 amino acids. Sequenced by immunoSEQ multiplex PCR; TCRdb stores in-frame clones only, minus some. The sample lists some 52,000 clones, around 94% occurring once. The chain employs TRBV30 and TRBJ1-6; D unresolved. This material consisted of CD4+ T cells from peripheral blood mononuclear cells, taken in the third trimester of pregnancy. This receptor was identified in a female donor with multiple sclerosis, enrolled in a pregnancy study. The CDR3 DNA follows: TGTGCCTGGAGTGTTATAGGGCGGGATTCACCCCTCCACTTT. Protein product: CAWSVIGRDSPLHF.